Sequencing of this T cell receptor (beta chain) was carried out in a study of blood T cell repertoires in COVID-19. Study details: Both acute and convalescent COVID-19 samples were obtained from the United States, Italy and Spain. Nucleic acid was either cDNA or gDNA, and it came from T cells, B-cell-depleted T cells, or PBMCs.

Authors' data handling: From reference gene primer amplification, estimates of nucleated cell counts were derived. The method was immunoSEQ multiplex PCR; TCRdb's version includes in-frame clones alone and lacks a portion of them. The V and J calls and clone size were taken over from that table, and D and trimming were inferred from the DNA. The sample lists 100,000 to 130,000 clones, 80% to 90% seen once, with roughly 4.9% in the top ten. Trimming left V 4 bases short and J 1 base short, with 13 bases between. The CDR3 sequence is 15 residues long. CDR1 is LGHNA and CDR2 is YSLEER in the germline V gene.

The chain uses TRBV4-3 and TRBJ1-1; a possible D gene is TRBD1 (6 bases). Sequenced: peripheral blood. This clonotype was obtained from a man aged 35-49 years with active or convalescent COVID-19. The CDR3 bases are TGCGCCAGCAGCCCTTACCGGGACACGAACACTGAAGCTTTCTTT. This sequence encodes CASSPYRDTNTEAFF.